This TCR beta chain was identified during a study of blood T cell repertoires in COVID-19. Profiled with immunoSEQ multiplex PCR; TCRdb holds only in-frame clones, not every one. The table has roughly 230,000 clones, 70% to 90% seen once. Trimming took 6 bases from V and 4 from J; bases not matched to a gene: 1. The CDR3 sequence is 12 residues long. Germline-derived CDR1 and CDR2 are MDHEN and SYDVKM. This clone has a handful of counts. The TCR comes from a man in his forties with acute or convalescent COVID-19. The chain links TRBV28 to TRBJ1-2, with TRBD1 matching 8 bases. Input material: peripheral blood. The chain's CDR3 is CASSGTGYGYTF. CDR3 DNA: TGTGCCAGCAGCGGGACAGGCTATGGCTACACCTTC.